This T cell receptor beta chain was sequenced for a study of blood T cell repertoires in COVID-19. Whole-study context: Researchers got acute and convalescent COVID-19 samples from the United States, Italy and Spain. T cells, B-cell-depleted T cells, or PBMCs provided the cDNA or gDNA that served as material.

In the authors' workflow: Reference gene primer amplification yielded estimated nucleated cell counts. Libraries were prepared by immunoSEQ multiplex PCR; TCRdb keeps only in-frame clonotypes and omits some of them. Clone size and V and J calls were adopted from that table, with D and trimming inferred from the DNA. The sample contains about 51,000 clones, 80% to 90% of which appear only once. Germline V gives CDR1 SGHNT, CDR2 YYREEE (reference sequence). The CDR3 has 16 residues. The V segment lost 4 bases and the J segment 6 bases; nucleotides outside the gene matches: 12. Sequences were obtained from peripheral blood. This sequence originates from a man aged 55 to 69 with acute or convalescent COVID-19. The chain has TRBV5-4 and TRBJ2-3; 9 bases are a match to TRBD2. Written as DNA, the CDR3 is TGTGCCAGCAGCGGGGGTAGCGGGAGCTTTTTGGATACGCAGTATTTT. Residues: CASSGGSGSFLDTQYF. Full variable domain (outside the CDR3, taken from reference TRBV5-4 and TRBJ2-3): ETGVTQSPTHLIKTRGQQVTLRCSSQSGHNTVSWYQQALGQGPQFIFQYYREEENGRGNFPPRFSGLQFPNYSSELNVNALELDDSALYLCASSGGSGSFLDTQYFGPGTRLTVL.